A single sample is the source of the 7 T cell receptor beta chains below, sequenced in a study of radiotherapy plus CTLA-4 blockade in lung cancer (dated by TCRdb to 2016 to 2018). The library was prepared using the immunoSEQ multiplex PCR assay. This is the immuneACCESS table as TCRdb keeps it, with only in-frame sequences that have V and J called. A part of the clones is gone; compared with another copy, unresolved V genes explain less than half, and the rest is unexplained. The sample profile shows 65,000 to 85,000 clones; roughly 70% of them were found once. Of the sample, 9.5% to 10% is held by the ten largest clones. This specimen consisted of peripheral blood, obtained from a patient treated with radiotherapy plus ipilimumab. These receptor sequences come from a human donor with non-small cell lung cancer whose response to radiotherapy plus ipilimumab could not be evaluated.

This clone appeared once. Here the CDR3 DNA reads TGTGCCAGCAGTGGCGGGAGGAGGATCTCCTACGAGCAGTACTTC. Encoded protein: CASSGGRRISYEQYF. The chain links TRBV6-6 to TRBJ2-7; 8 bases match TRBD2. V gave up 5 bases and J gave up 0 bases; unmatched junction bases: 6. The CDR3 is made up of 15 amino acids. Germline V CDR1 and CDR2: MNHNY, SVGAGI (reference sequence).

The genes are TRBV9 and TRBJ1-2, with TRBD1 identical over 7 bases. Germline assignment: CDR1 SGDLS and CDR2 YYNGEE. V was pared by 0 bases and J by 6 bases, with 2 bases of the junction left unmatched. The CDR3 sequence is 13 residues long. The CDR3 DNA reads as TGTGCCAGCAGCGTAGGGCAGGGGGATGGCTACACCTTC. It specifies CASSVGQGDGYTF.

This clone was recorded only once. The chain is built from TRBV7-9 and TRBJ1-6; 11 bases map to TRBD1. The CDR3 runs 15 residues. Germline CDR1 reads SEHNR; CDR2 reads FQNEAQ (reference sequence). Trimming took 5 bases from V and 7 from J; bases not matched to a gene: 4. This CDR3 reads CASSRGTGGNSPLHF. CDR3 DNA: TGTGCCAGCAGCCGGGGGACAGGGGGGAATTCACCCCTCCACTTT.

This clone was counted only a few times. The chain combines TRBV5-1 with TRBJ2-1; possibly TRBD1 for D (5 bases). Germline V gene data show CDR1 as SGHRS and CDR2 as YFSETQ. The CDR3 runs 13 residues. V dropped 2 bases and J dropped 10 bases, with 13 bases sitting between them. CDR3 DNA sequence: TGCGCCAGCAGCTTCGAAGGGGCTCGGGAGCAGTTCTTC. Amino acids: CASSFEGAREQFF.

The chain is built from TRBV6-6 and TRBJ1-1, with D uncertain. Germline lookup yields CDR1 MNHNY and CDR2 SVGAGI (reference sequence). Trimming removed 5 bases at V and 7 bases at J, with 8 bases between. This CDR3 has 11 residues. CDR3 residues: CASSQTGEAFF. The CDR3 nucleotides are TGTGCCAGCAGTCAGACTGGTGAAGCTTTCTTT.

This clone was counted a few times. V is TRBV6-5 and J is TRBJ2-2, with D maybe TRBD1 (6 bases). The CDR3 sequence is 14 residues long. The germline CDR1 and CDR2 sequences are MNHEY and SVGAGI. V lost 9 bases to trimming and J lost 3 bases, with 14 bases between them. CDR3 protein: CARNKGVYTGELFF. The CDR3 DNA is TGTGCCAGGAATAAGGGGGTTTACACCGGGGAGCTGTTTTTT.

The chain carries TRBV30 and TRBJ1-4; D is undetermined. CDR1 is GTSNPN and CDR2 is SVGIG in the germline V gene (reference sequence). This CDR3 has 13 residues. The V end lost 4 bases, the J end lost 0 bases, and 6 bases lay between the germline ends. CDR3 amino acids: CAWTLATNEKLFF. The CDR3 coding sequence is TGTGCCTGGACACTTGCAACTAATGAAAAACTGTTTTTT. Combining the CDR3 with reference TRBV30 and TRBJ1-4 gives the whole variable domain SQTIHQWPATLVQPVGSPLSLECTVEGTSNPNLYWYRQAAGRGLQLLFYSVGIGQISSEVPQNLSASRPQDRQFILSSKKLLLSDSGFYLCAWTLATNEKLFFGSGTQLSVL.